This T cell receptor beta chain was found in a study of T cell responses to AZD1222 COVID-19 vaccine. Whole-study context: Second doses at about 4 or about 12 weeks were pooled.

Findings and limits, study-wide: Regions 160-218 and 743-854 held dominance among vaccine-associated CD4 TCRs, which spanned spike. A rise in Spike-specific TCR breadth and depth followed two AZD1222 doses.

The germline V gene encodes CDR1 SGHRS and CDR2 YFSETQ. The CDR3 spans 14 residues. Germline trimming cut 1 base from V and 4 bases from J; bases unmatched to any gene: 4. TCRdb keeps only in-frame clones here, not all; method: immunoSEQ multiplex PCR. Found here are 90,000 to 95,000 clones, approximately 90% of them singletons; the top ten hold roughly 19%. With respect to this clone: Antigen specificity is unknown.

This clonotype originated in an adult in good health. The source was peripheral blood, collected on day 0 of AZD1222 vaccination. The chain has TRBV5-1 and TRBJ2-7, with 8 positions matching TRBD1. The CDR3 DNA reads TGCGCCAGCAGCTTGCAGGGGGCGGGGTACGAGCAGTACTTC. It codes for CASSLQGAGYEQYF.